The 22 T cell receptor beta chains reported below all come from one sample, sequenced in a study of blood T cell repertoires in COVID-19. Produced via immunoSEQ multiplex PCR; TCRdb's table is partial and in-frame only. The sample carries 70,000 or so clones, roughly 82% recorded once. Source material: peripheral blood. These receptors were collected from a human donor in a cohort sampled during active COVID-19.

This chain connects TRBV4-3 to TRBJ2-7; 8 positions agree with TRBD2. This CDR3 has 17 amino acids. Germline trimming cut 0 bases from V and 0 bases from J; bases unmatched to any gene: 7. The germline V gene has CDR1 LGHNA and CDR2 YSLEER. The CDR3 here is CASSQEWLAGTSYEQYF. DNA of the CDR3: TGCGCCAGCAGCCAAGAATGGCTAGCGGGCACCTCCTACGAGCAGTACTTC.

CDR3 residues: CASSLGAGNTEAFF. Here the CDR3 DNA reads TGTGCCAGCAGTTTAGGTGCAGGGAACACTGAAGCTTTCTTT. The chain is built from TRBV28 and TRBJ1-1; D gene uncertain. With 2 bases removed from V and 1 base from J, the gap between germline ends came to 8 bases. The CDR3 length is 14 residues. The germline V gene has CDR1 MDHEN and CDR2 SYDVKM.

This clone came up once. V gene TRBV5-4 combines with J gene TRBJ2-1; 14 nucleotides agree with TRBD2. Germline CDR1 and CDR2: SGHNT and YYREEE (reference sequence). This CDR3 has 16 residues. V shed 3 bases, J shed 7 bases, and the junction held 6 bases outside the gene matches. CDR3 residues: CASSSRLAGGLNEQFF. In DNA, the CDR3 is TGTGCCAGCAGCTCTAGACTAGCGGGGGGGCTTAATGAGCAGTTCTTC.

This chain links TRBV3-1 (or the pseudogene TRBV3-2) with TRBJ2-7, with 7 bases aligning to TRBD1. V gave up 4 bases and J gave up 6 bases; unmatched junction bases: 9. This CDR3 comprises 14 residues. Germline V lookup: CDR1 LGHDT, CDR2 YNNKEL (reference sequence). CDR3 region: CASSLTLGGREQYF. The CDR3 coding sequence is TGTGCCAGCAGCCTTACCCTAGGGGGCCGCGAGCAGTACTTC.

The chain joins TRBV5-5 to TRBJ2-5; 7 bases map to TRBD2. Germline CDR1 is SGHKS and CDR2 is YYEKEE (reference sequence). V dropped 2 bases and J dropped 4; count of bases not matched to a gene: 5. The CDR3 is 14 amino acids. CDR3 protein: CASSFRGEGETQYF. The CDR3 DNA is TGTGCCAGCAGCTTCCGGGGGGAAGGAGAGACCCAGTACTTC.

This chain uses TRBV2 with TRBJ2-5, with D possibly being TRBD2 (6 bases). The CDR3 runs to 14 residues. V was cut by 5 bases and J by 5 bases, with 15 bases left in between. Germline assignment: CDR1 SNHLY and CDR2 FYNNEI. CDR3 nucleotide sequence: TGTGCCAGCAGTTGGACGGGGGTTGGGGAGACCCAGTACTTC. It translates to CASSWTGVGETQYF.

This clone was detected only once. The J gene is TRBJ1-5, the V gene TRBV6-8; weak D call: TRBD1 (6 bases). Germline V lookup: CDR1 MNHGY, CDR2 SAAAGT. The CDR3 runs to 17 residues. V shed 4 bases and J shed 4 bases, with 20 bases lying between them. The CDR3 reads CASSSGTRRGPNQPQHF. Written as DNA, the CDR3 is TGTGCCAGCAGTTCCGGGACCCGGCGGGGGCCAAATCAGCCCCAGCATTTT.

This clone occurred a few times. V usage is TRBV6-5 and J usage is TRBJ1-4; tentative D call: TRBD1 (6 bases). CDR1 MNHEY and CDR2 SVGAGI come from the germline V gene. V gave up 11 bases and J gave up 6 bases, with 13 bases separating them. There are 12 residues in the CDR3. In nucleotides, the CDR3 is TGTGCCGGGGGGGCGAGGGATGAAAAACTGTTTTTT. Its protein product is CAGGARDEKLFF.

The CDR3 sequence is CASSQAAGGFSYEQYF. For the CDR3, the DNA is TGTGCCAGCAGCCAAGCTGCGGGGGGCTTCTCCTACGAGCAGTACTTC. The chain has TRBV4-2 and TRBJ2-7; 8 bases are a match to TRBD2. The CDR3 consists of 16 residues. The germline gives CDR1 LGHNA, CDR2 YNFKEQ. The junction had 5 bases not matched to a gene; V was cut back by 1 base and J by 0 bases.

The CDR3 spells CASSLSGYEQYF. The CDR3 DNA sequence: TGTGCCAGCAGTTTATCAGGTTACGAGCAGTACTTC. This chain joins TRBV28 and TRBJ2-7; no definite D call. This CDR3 is 12 amino acids long. The V end lost 1 base, the J end lost 4 bases, and 5 bases lay between the germline ends. Per the germline V gene, CDR1 is MDHEN and CDR2 is SYDVKM.

This chain joins TRBV29-1 and TRBJ1-1; TRBD1 might be the D (6 bases). CDR3 length: 11 amino acids. Deletions cut 4 bases from V and 4 bases from J, with 7 bases between. Germline V gives CDR1 SQVTM, CDR2 ANQGSEA. CDR3 region: CSVGGGTEAFF. The CDR3 region has the DNA TGCAGCGTTGGAGGGGGCACTGAAGCTTTCTTT.

The chain joins TRBV5-1 to TRBJ1-1, with D possibly being TRBD1 (6 bases). In germline, CDR1 is SGHRS, CDR2 YFSETQ. The ends were cut back, 0 bases at V and 6 bases at J, with 12 bases in the middle. This CDR3 has 14 amino acids. Here the CDR3 DNA reads TGCGCCAGCAGCTTGGAAACAGGGTGGGCTGAAGCTTTCTTT. Translation gives CASSLETGWAEAFF.

This clone was seen only once. V gene TRBV10-1 combines with J gene TRBJ2-7; D is ambiguous. Germline-derived CDR1 and CDR2 are WNHNN and SYGVQD (reference sequence). The CDR3 length is 13 residues. Trimming took off 9 bases at V and 3 bases at J, with 15 bases between the two ends. CDR3 in amino acids: CARNTDSYYEQYF. The CDR3, as DNA: TGCGCCAGAAATACAGATAGTTACTACGAGCAGTACTTC.

This clone was counted only a few times. This chain links TRBV19 with TRBJ1-5, with TRBD1 as a possible D gene (6 bases). Between the trimmed V and J ends, which lost 1 base and 6 bases, there was a span of 19 bases. Germline assignment: CDR1 LNHDA and CDR2 SQIVND (reference sequence). The CDR3 has 17 residues. DNA of the CDR3: TGTGCCAGTAGTATAGTTAACAGGGCCGGAGCCGCTCAGCCCCAGCATTTT. Translating gives CASSIVNRAGAAQPQHF.

The rearrangement joins TRBV7-9 to TRBJ1-4; 10 bases line up with TRBD1. The V segment lost 6 bases and the J segment 5 bases; nucleotides outside the gene matches: 9. This CDR3 is 16 amino acids long. Germline lookup yields CDR1 SEHNR and CDR2 FQNEAQ (reference sequence). The CDR3 bases are TGTGCCAGCAGTCCCTGGACAGGGGGAAAGAATGAAAAACTGTTTTTT. Translation: CASSPWTGGKNEKLFF.

As concerns this clone: Other DNA sequences within the sample encode an identical CDR3. The chain employs TRBV25-1 and TRBJ2-2; 7 positions match TRBD1. Unmatched junction bases numbered 5, after V lost 4 bases and J lost 0 bases. The germline V gene encodes CDR1 MGHDK and CDR2 SYGVNS. The CDR3 is 16 amino acids. The DNA of the CDR3 is TGTGCCAGCAGTGTCCGAGGGGGCGCGAACACCGGGGAGCTGTTTTTT. It encodes CASSVRGGANTGELFF.

The chain carries TRBV3-1 (or the pseudogene TRBV3-2) and TRBJ2-3; 10 nucleotides line up with TRBD1. Trimming removed 6 bases from V and 1 base from J; junction bases left unmatched: 7. The CDR3 extends over 16 amino acids. Per germline, CDR1 LGHDT and CDR2 YNNKEL (reference sequence). The CDR3 loop reads CASSRDRGYGTDTQYF. The CDR3 DNA reads as TGTGCCAGCAGTCGGGACAGGGGATATGGCACAGATACGCAGTATTTT.

The chain links TRBV27 to TRBJ1-6; TRBD1 might be the D (5 bases). Trimming stripped 6 bases from V and 7 bases from J, with 13 bases between. In germline, CDR1 is MNHEY, CDR2 SMNVEV (reference sequence). The CDR3 covers 14 residues. CDR3: CASRGLIWNSPLHF. DNA for the CDR3: TGTGCCAGCAGGGGGCTGATATGGAATTCACCCCTCCACTTT.

This rearrangement joins TRBV5-1 to TRBJ2-3; a possible D gene is TRBD2 (7 bases). This CDR3 is 15 amino acids long. V was cut by 6 bases and J by 3 bases, with 17 bases left in between. Germline V CDR1 and CDR2: SGHRS, YFSETQ. In DNA form, the CDR3 reads TGCGCCAGCACCAACAGGGCCGGGGGGACAGATACGCAGTATTTT. The encoded protein is CASTNRAGGTDTQYF.

The CDR3 reads CASSQKSGGSYEQYF. The CDR3 bases are TGCGCCAGCAGCCAAAAGAGCGGGGGAAGCTACGAGCAGTACTTC. This chain uses TRBV4-1 with TRBJ2-7; 8 nucleotides align to TRBD2. After removal of 2 bases from V and 3 bases from J, the junction contained 6 bases not matched to a gene. CDR1 is MGHRA and CDR2 is YSYEKL in the germline V gene. The CDR3 extends over 15 amino acids.

The chain employs TRBV7-2 and TRBJ2-5; TRBD2 matches at 9 bases. Trimming at V came to 8 bases and at J to 3 bases, leaving 4 bases not matched to a gene. Germline assignment: CDR1 SGHTA and CDR2 FQGNSA. The CDR3 is 13 residues long. In DNA form, the CDR3 reads TGTGCCAGCCAGCGGGGGGCAAAAGAGACCCAGTACTTC. It is translated as CASQRGAKETQYF.

The CDR3 here is CASSPHLSGEQYF. CDR3 coding DNA: TGTGCCAGCAGTCCCCACCTGTCGGGGGAGCAGTACTTC. V usage is TRBV27 and J usage is TRBJ2-7, with D tentatively TRBD2 (5 bases). Germline V gene lookup returns CDR1 MNHEY and CDR2 SMNVEV (reference sequence). V was clipped by 5 bases and J by 7 bases, with 15 bases between them. This CDR3 has 13 amino acids.